Below, one T cell receptor beta chain is given with its context. The antigen is unknown. TCRdb's table, derived via immunoSEQ multiplex PCR, lists solely in-frame clones and lacks some. The data show 120,000 to 150,000 clones, around 83% seen once. This specimen belongs to a study of T cell responses to AZD1222 COVID-19 vaccine. General study findings and limits: Repertoire collection took place solely once the T cell response had peaked. Donors were mostly white British, more females; clonal diversity possibly underestimated. Elevations in Spike-specific TCR breadth and depth followed administration of two AZD1222 doses. Close to half of spike-specific TCRs reportedly recognize unmutated variant regions.

Sequencing was performed on peripheral blood, taken on day 0 of MenACWY control vaccination. The TCR comes from an adult in good health.

The CDR3 nucleotides read TGCGCCAGCAGCTTGACTCGAAGCTCCTACAATGAGCAGTTCTTC. Protein: CASSLTRSSYNEQFF. The chain recombines TRBV5-1 with TRBJ2-1; D not certain. The CDR3 length is 15 residues. Trimming cost V 1 base and J 0 bases, with 8 bases left between them. CDR1 is SGHRS and CDR2 is YFSETQ in the germline V gene. Full variable domain (rest looked up from reference TRBV5-1 and TRBJ2-1): KAGVTQTPRYLIKTRGQQVTLSCSPISGHRSVSWYQQTPGQGLQFLFEYFSETQRNKGNFPGRFSGRQFSNSRSEMNVSTLELGDSALYLCASSLTRSSYNEQFFGPGTRLTVL.